Here is one T cell receptor beta chain with its context. This entry comes from a study of T cell changes during pregnancy in multiple sclerosis. Data came from immunoSEQ multiplex PCR; TCRdb stores just in-frame clones and leaves some out. The table includes around 35,000 clones, 80% to 95% detected once. V shed 5 bases and J shed 5 bases, with 13 bases lying between them. This CDR3 is built from 13 residues. Germline CDR1 SGHNT, CDR2 YYREEE (reference sequence). The source is a female donor in good health, enrolled as a control in a pregnancy study. Material: CD4+ T cells from peripheral blood mononuclear cells, obtained in the third trimester of pregnancy. The chain joins TRBV5-4 to TRBJ1-2, with D unresolved. DNA of the CDR3: TGTGCCAGCAGGGACGGGGTACGGTATGGCTACACCTTC. This translates into CASRDGVRYGYTF.